The 6 T cell receptor beta chains reported below all come from one sample, sequenced in a study of blood T cell repertoires in COVID-19. Profiling relied on immunoSEQ multiplex PCR, and the TCRdb table lists in-frame clones only, not all of them. The sample carries around 200,000 clones, about 88% recorded once. Sequencing was carried out using peripheral blood. The receptor set was obtained from a man in his late teens or twenties with active or convalescent COVID-19.

The chain has TRBV18 and TRBJ1-1, with D maybe TRBD1 (5 bases). Germline V gene lookup returns CDR1 KGHSH and CDR2 LQKENI. The V and J ends lost 2 bases and 1 base respectively, with 14 bases between them. CDR3 length: 16 amino acids. The CDR3 loop reads CASSPSVGGSNTEAFF. Written as DNA, the CDR3 is TGTGCCAGCTCACCAAGTGTGGGGGGATCGAACACTGAAGCTTTCTTT. Filled out from reference TRBV18 and TRBJ1-1, the complete variable domain reads NAGVMQNPRHLVRRRGQEARLRCSPMKGHSHVYWYRQLPEEGLKFMVYLQKENIIDESGMPKERFSAEFPKEGPSILRIQQVVRGDSAAYFCASSPSVGGSNTEAFFGQGTRLTVV.

This clone was recorded once. The chain has TRBV10-3 and TRBJ1-1; TRBD1 might be the D (6 bases). The CDR3 extends over 14 amino acids. From germline, CDR1 is ENHRY and CDR2 SYGVKD. Trimming stripped 7 bases from V and 4 bases from J, with 16 bases between. CDR3 region: CAITFTGSPTEAFF. The CDR3 DNA is TGTGCCATCACATTCACAGGGTCACCCACTGAAGCTTTCTTT.

This chain joins TRBV5-1 and TRBJ2-7; TRBD2 is a possible D gene (7 bases). Trimming left V 5 bases short and J 2 bases short, with 20 bases between. This CDR3 is built from 16 residues. Germline values: CDR1 SGHRS, CDR2 YFSETQ. CDR3 protein: CASSRGGQMVPYEQYF. The CDR3 coding sequence is TGCGCCAGCAGTAGGGGGGGGCAGATGGTCCCCTACGAGCAGTACTTC.

This rearrangement joins TRBV30 to TRBJ1-5; D gene unclear. The CDR3 covers 15 residues. Trimming removed 3 bases at V and 6 bases at J, with 18 bases between. Germline CDR1 GTSNPN, CDR2 SVGIG (reference sequence). CDR3 sequence reads: CAWSKSRVSTQPQHF. The CDR3, as DNA: TGTGCCTGGAGCAAGTCGCGCGTGTCAACTCAGCCCCAGCATTTT.

The gene calls are TRBV6-5 and TRBJ1-3; D not certain. This CDR3 has 15 amino acids. CDR1 is MNHEY and CDR2 is SVGAGI in the germline V gene. Between the trimmed V and J ends, which lost 0 bases and 0 bases, there was a span of 6 bases. CDR3 residues: CASSYSRNSGNTIYF. The CDR3 nucleotides read TGTGCCAGCAGTTACTCGCGGAACTCTGGAAACACCATATATTTT.

The rearrangement joins TRBV9 to TRBJ2-1; weak D call: TRBD1 (6 bases). Deletions cut 4 bases from V and 4 bases from J, with 12 bases between. CDR3 size: 14 residues. CDR1 and CDR2 (germline): SGDLS, YYNGEE. The CDR3 DNA follows: TGTGCCAGCAGCCCCCGGGACAAATACAATGAGCAGTTCTTC. This gives the protein CASSPRDKYNEQFF.